Listed here are 19 T cell receptor beta chains from one sample, sequenced in a study of PD-1 blockade in classical Hodgkin lymphoma. Method: immunoSEQ multiplex PCR; TCRdb's copy keeps in-frame clones and lacks some. The sample lists roughly 11,000 clones, approximately 81% seen once, with around a third in the top ten. Time point: cycle 4 day 1 (C4D1), after 6 weeks of nivolumab. Every one of the patients relapsed after autologous stem cell transplantation (brentuximab vedotin exposure was variable). After thawing, PBMCs were subjected to magnetic negative selection to isolate CD8+ T cells. The material was CD8+ T cells from blood, obtained before the fourth cycle of nivolumab. These receptor sequences come from a human donor with classical Hodgkin lymphoma. The donor label of this sample is uncertain.

J is TRBJ1-1 and V is TRBV30; D might be TRBD1 (6 bases). V was clipped by 4 bases and J by 7 bases, with 16 bases between them. The length of the CDR3 is 13 residues. Germline V gene sequence: CDR1 GTSNPN, CDR2 SVGIG (reference sequence). The CDR3 reads CAWTPGTPGEAFF. The CDR3 DNA is TGTGCCTGGACGCCTGGGACACCGGGTGAAGCTTTCTTT.

This clone was seen just once. The rearrangement joins TRBV28 to TRBJ2-6; 7 bases line up with TRBD1. V lost 10 bases to trimming and J lost 0 bases; unmatched junction nucleotides: 6. The CDR3 spans 15 residues. The germline CDR1 and CDR2 sequences are MDHEN and SYDVKM. CDR3 DNA: TGTGCCATCCGGACAGGCGGCTCTGGGGCCAACGTCCTGACTTTC. It encodes CAIRTGGSGANVLTF.

The chain couples TRBV13 to TRBJ2-3; 13 bases match TRBD2. V was clipped by 4 bases and J by 4 bases; unmatched bases: 8. From germline, CDR1 is PRHDT and CDR2 FYEKMQ (reference sequence). This CDR3 is 17 amino acids long. The CDR3 DNA is TGTGCCAGCAGCTCGGGACTAGCGGGAAACCGGGCAGATACGCAGTATTTT. Its translation is CASSSGLAGNRADTQYF.

The V call is TRBV6-5, the J call TRBJ1-3; D unresolved. Germline assignment: CDR1 MNHEY and CDR2 SVGAGI. Trimming shortened V by 3 bases and J by 0 bases, and 9 bases separated the two germline ends. This CDR3 is built from 15 residues. The CDR3 protein is CASSYRESSGNTIYF. The CDR3 region has the DNA TGTGCCAGCAGTTATAGGGAGAGCTCTGGAAACACCATATATTTT.

This rearrangement joins TRBV10-3 to TRBJ2-1; 9 bases are a match to TRBD2. Germline lookup yields CDR1 ENHRY and CDR2 SYGVKD. The CDR3 is made up of 16 amino acids. V shed 0 bases, J shed 2 bases, and the junction held 2 bases outside the gene matches. The CDR3 sequence: CAISESAGGTYNEQFF. Written as DNA, the CDR3 is TGTGCCATCAGTGAGTCGGCGGGGGGGACCTACAATGAGCAGTTCTTC.

The CDR3 loop reads CASSQAPGLGFQETQYF. CDR3 nucleotides: TGTGCCAGCAGTCAGGCTCCGGGACTAGGCTTTCAAGAGACCCAGTACTTC. J is TRBJ2-5 and V is TRBV27; TRBD2 aligns across 8 bases. Germline V CDR1 and CDR2: MNHEY, SMNVEV (reference sequence). The CDR3 consists of 17 residues. The J segment lost 2 bases and the V segment lost 5 bases, leaving 13 bases of the junction unmatched.

J is TRBJ1-5 and V is TRBV10-2; tentative D call: TRBD1 (5 bases). CDR1 and CDR2 from the germline V gene are WSHSY and SAAADI. V dropped 9 bases and J dropped 3 bases, with 15 bases sitting between them. The CDR3 has 14 amino acids. CDR3 in DNA: TGCGCCAGTCTGGGAGGGGCAGTCAATCAGCCCCAGCATTTT. Its protein product is CASLGGAVNQPQHF.

V is TRBV11-2 and J is TRBJ1-2, with unresolved D. The V end was cut by 3 bases, the J end by 3 bases, with 14 bases between. This CDR3 is 15 amino acids long. Germline V gene lookup returns CDR1 SGHAT and CDR2 FQNNGV. DNA for the CDR3: TGTGCCAGCAGCTTCGGGGTTGGAGGATACTATGGCTACACCTTC. Its translation is CASSFGVGGYYGYTF.

The rearrangement uses TRBV6-5 and TRBJ1-1; 7 bases are a match to TRBD1. V trimming: 6 bases; J trimming: 0 bases; junction bases outside the gene matches: 7. Germline CDR1 and CDR2: MNHEY and SVGAGI. The CDR3 sequence is 15 residues long. The CDR3 region is CASRAIGGLNTEAFF. The CDR3 nucleotides are TGTGCCAGCAGGGCGATAGGGGGCCTGAACACTGAAGCTTTCTTT.

The DNA of the CDR3 is TGTGCCAGCAGCTCCCACGGCGGGATGACAGATACGCAGTATTTT. Residues: CASSSHGGMTDTQYF. The V and J genes are TRBV7-9 and TRBJ2-3; D may be TRBD2 (6 bases). The CDR3 runs 15 residues. From germline, CDR1 is SEHNR and CDR2 FQNEAQ (reference sequence). V shed 4 bases and J shed 3 bases, with 14 bases lying between them.

The chain is built from TRBV10-1 and TRBJ2-1, with 9 bases matching TRBD2. The CDR3 has 17 residues. With V trimmed by 5 bases and J by 3 bases, 11 bases remained unmatched. Germline loops: CDR1 WNHNN, CDR2 SYGVQD (reference sequence). CDR3 region: CASSSVVAGVIYNEQFF. DNA of the CDR3: TGCGCCAGCAGTAGCGTGGTAGCGGGAGTCATCTACAATGAGCAGTTCTTC.

The chain combines TRBV7-2 with TRBJ1-4, with 9 bases lining up with TRBD1. V lost 1 base, J lost 8 bases, and 17 bases stayed unmatched. The CDR3 contains 19 residues. Germline CDR1 and CDR2: SGHTA and FQGNSA. This CDR3 reads CASSLDEAGTGRSWEKLFF. CDR3 sequence (DNA): TGTGCCAGCAGCTTAGACGAGGCCGGGACAGGGAGGTCGTGGGAAAAACTGTTTTTT. Looking up the rest from reference TRBV7-2 and TRBJ1-4 gives the full variable domain: GAGVSQSPSNKVTEKGKDVELRCDPISGHTALYWYRQSLGQGLEFLIYFQGNSAPDKSGLPSDRFSAERTGGSVSTLTIQRTQQEDSAVYLCASSLDEAGTGRSWEKLFFGSGTQLSVL.

The gene calls are TRBV19 and TRBJ2-2; D unclear. Germline CDR1 reads LNHDA; CDR2 reads SQIVND (reference sequence). This CDR3 comprises 15 residues. V was trimmed by 0 bases and J by 2 bases, leaving 7 bases between them. DNA of the CDR3: TGTGCCAGTAGTATAGATAACGGAAACACCGGGGAGCTGTTTTTT. Protein sequence: CASSIDNGNTGELFF.

The chain links TRBV2 to TRBJ1-1; D gene unclear. The germline gives CDR1 SNHLY, CDR2 FYNNEI. The CDR3 extends over 15 amino acids. V shed 3 bases and J shed 1 base, with 12 bases lying between them. CDR3 nucleotide sequence: TGTGCCAGCAGTGAGATTTGGGGTGGGAACACTGAAGCTTTCTTT. This sequence encodes CASSEIWGGNTEAFF. The variable domain in full, with the rest retrieved from reference TRBV2 and TRBJ1-1, is EPEVTQTPSHQVTQMGQEVILRCVPISNHLYFYWYRQILGQKVEFLVSFYNNEISEKSEIFDDQFSVERPDGSNFTLKIRSTKLEDSAMYFCASSEIWGGNTEAFFGQGTRLTVV.

In DNA form, the CDR3 reads TGTGCCAGCAGCGCAGGACAGGGGTTCACCTACGAGCAGTACTTC. Its protein is CASSAGQGFTYEQYF. The V gene is TRBV9, the J gene TRBJ2-7; the match to TRBD1 covers 9 bases. Trimming took 3 bases from V and 2 from J; bases not matched to a gene: 6. The germline V gene has CDR1 SGDLS and CDR2 YYNGEE. The CDR3 consists of 15 residues.

The genes are TRBV29-1 and TRBJ2-5; D gene uncertain. Trimming shortened V by 4 bases and J by 4 bases, and 22 bases separated the two germline ends. The CDR3 sequence is 16 residues long. Germline values: CDR1 SQVTM, CDR2 ANQGSEA. The chain's CDR3 is CSVVWFGPFPPETQYF. The CDR3 DNA reads as TGCAGCGTTGTATGGTTTGGGCCTTTTCCCCCAGAGACCCAGTACTTC.

The chain joins TRBV5-1 to TRBJ2-5, with unresolved D. The CDR3 totals 17 residues. CDR1 SGHRS and CDR2 YFSETQ come from the germline V gene. V lost 4 bases and J 1 base, leaving 20 bases between the germline ends. The CDR3 DNA reads as TGCGCCAGCAGCGGCCAATTCGAGTCCGTATTCCAAGAGACCCAGTACTTC. Translating gives CASSGQFESVFQETQYF.

The chain links TRBV27 to TRBJ2-5; TRBD2 is a possible D gene (6 bases). There are 15 residues in the CDR3. Trimming cost V 6 bases and J 2 bases, with 16 bases left between them. Germline assignment: CDR1 MNHEY and CDR2 SMNVEV (reference sequence). The CDR3 DNA is TGTGCCAGCAGCGATACGGGACTTGCGCAAGAGACCCAGTACTTC. This gives the protein CASSDTGLAQETQYF.

V is TRBV2 and J is TRBJ2-1; D not resolved. This CDR3 has 10 amino acids. V was shortened by 7 bases and J by 10 bases, with 8 bases between the two germline ends. Germline-derived CDR1 and CDR2 are SNHLY and FYNNEI. The DNA for the CDR3 is TGTGCCAGCACCTCACTAGAGCAGTTCTTC. Amino acid sequence: CASTSLEQFF.